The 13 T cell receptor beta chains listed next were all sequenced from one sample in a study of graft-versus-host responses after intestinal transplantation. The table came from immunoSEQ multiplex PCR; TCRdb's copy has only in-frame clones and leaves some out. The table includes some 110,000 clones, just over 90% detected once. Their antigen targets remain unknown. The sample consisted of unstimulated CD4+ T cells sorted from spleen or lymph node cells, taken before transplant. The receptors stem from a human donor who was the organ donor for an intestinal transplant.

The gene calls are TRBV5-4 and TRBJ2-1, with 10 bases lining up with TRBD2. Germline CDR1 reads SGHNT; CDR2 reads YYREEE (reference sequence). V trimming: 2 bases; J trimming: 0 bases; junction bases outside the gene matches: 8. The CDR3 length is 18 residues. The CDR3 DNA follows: TGTGCCAGCAGCTTTGGGCTAGCGGGAGATCCCTCCTACAATGAGCAGTTCTTC. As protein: CASSFGLAGDPSYNEQFF.

The CDR3 DNA is TGTGCCAGCAGCATTCCGGGCCTTGGAAACACCATATATTTT. This translates into CASSIPGLGNTIYF. The chain is built from TRBV28 and TRBJ1-3, with D unclear. The V gene lost 6 bases and the J gene lost 3 bases, with 12 bases spanning the gap. Germline CDR1 is MDHEN and CDR2 is SYDVKM. This CDR3 comprises 14 residues.

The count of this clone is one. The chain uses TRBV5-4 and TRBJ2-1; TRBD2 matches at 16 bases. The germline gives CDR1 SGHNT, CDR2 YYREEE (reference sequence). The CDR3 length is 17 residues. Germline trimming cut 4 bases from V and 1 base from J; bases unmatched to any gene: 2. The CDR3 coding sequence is TGTGCCAGCAGCCCGGGACTAGCGGGAGGGTCCTACAATGAGCAGTTCTTC. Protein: CASSPGLAGGSYNEQFF. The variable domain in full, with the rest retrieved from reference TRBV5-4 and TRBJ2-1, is ETGVTQSPTHLIKTRGQQVTLRCSSQSGHNTVSWYQQALGQGPQFIFQYYREEENGRGNFPPRFSGLQFPNYSSELNVNALELDDSALYLCASSPGLAGGSYNEQFFGPGTRLTVL.

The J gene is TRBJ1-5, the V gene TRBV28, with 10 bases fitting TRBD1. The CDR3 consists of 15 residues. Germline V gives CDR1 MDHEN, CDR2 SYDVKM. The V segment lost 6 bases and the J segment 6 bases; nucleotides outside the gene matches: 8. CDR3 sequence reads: CASSSGQGLVQPQHF. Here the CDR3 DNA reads TGTGCCAGCAGCTCGGGACAGGGGTTGGTTCAGCCCCAGCATTTT. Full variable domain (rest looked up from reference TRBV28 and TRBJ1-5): DVKVTQSSRYLVKRTGEKVFLECVQDMDHENMFWYRQDPGLGLRLIYFSYDVKMKEKGDIPEGYSVSREKKERFSLILESASTNQTSMYLCASSSGQGLVQPQHFGDGTRLSIL.

CDR3 DNA: TGTGCCAGCTCACAAGGACTAGCGGGAGAGGGCGAGCAGTACTTC. This encodes CASSQGLAGEGEQYF. This rearrangement joins TRBV18 to TRBJ2-7; TRBD2 aligns across 13 bases. Trimming cost V 4 bases and J 6 bases; bases outside gene matches: 6. CDR1 is KGHSH, CDR2 LQKENI, per germline. The CDR3 length is 15 residues. Together with reference TRBV18 and TRBJ2-7, the CDR3 gives the full variable domain: NAGVMQNPRHLVRRRGQEARLRCSPMKGHSHVYWYRQLPEEGLKFMVYLQKENIIDESGMPKERFSAEFPKEGPSILRIQQVVRGDSAAYFCASSQGLAGEGEQYFGPGTRLTVT.

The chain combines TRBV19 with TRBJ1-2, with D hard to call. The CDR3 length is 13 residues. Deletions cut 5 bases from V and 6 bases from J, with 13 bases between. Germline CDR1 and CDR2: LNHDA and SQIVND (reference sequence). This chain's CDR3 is CASSPPGIDGYTF. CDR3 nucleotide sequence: TGTGCCAGTAGTCCTCCAGGTATTGATGGCTACACCTTC. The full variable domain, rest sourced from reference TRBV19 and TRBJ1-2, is DGGITQSPKYLFRKEGQNVTLSCEQNLNHDAMYWYRQDPGQGLRLIYYSQIVNDFQKGDIAEGYSVSREKKESFPLTVTSAQKNPTAFYLCASSPPGIDGYTFGSGTRLTVV.

The CDR3 region has the DNA TGTGCCATCAGTGAATCCGAGGGGACCCAGTACTTC. It is translated as CAISESEGTQYF. V and J are TRBV10-3 and TRBJ2-5; TRBD2 might be the D (5 bases). The V and J ends lost 3 bases and 7 bases respectively, with 9 bases between them. Germline V gene sequence: CDR1 ENHRY, CDR2 SYGVKD. This CDR3 contains 12 residues.

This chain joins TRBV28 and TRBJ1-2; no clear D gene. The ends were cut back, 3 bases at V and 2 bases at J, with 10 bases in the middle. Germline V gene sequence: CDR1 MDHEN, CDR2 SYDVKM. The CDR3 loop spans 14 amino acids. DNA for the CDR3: TGTGCCAGCAGTTTTGGCGGAAACAACTATGGCTACACCTTC. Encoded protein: CASSFGGNNYGYTF.

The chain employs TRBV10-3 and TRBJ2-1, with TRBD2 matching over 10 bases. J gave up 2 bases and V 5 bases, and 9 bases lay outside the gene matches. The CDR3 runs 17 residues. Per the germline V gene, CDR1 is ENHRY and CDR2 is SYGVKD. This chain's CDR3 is CAISRTLAGGTYNEQFF. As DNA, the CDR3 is TGTGCCATCAGTAGAACATTAGCGGGAGGTACCTACAATGAGCAGTTCTTC.

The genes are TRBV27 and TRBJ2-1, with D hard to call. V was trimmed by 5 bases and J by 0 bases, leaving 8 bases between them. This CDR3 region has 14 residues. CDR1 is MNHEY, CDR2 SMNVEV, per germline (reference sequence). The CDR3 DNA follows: TGTGCCAGCAGTCTCGAGCGCTCCTACAATGAGCAGTTCTTC. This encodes CASSLERSYNEQFF.

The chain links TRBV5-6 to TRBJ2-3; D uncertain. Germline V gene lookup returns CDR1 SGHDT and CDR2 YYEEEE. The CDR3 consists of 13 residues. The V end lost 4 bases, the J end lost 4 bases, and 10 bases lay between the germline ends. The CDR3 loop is CASSLIEADTQYF. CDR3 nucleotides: TGTGCCAGCAGCCTAATAGAGGCAGATACGCAGTATTTT.

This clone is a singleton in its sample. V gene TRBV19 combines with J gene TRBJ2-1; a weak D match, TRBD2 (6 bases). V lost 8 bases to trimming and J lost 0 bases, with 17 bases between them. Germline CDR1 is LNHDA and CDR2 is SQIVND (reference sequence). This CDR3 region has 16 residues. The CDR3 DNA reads TGTGCCAGTTCGGGCCAGCGGGTTAGCTCCTACAATGAGCAGTTCTTC. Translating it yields CASSGQRVSSYNEQFF.

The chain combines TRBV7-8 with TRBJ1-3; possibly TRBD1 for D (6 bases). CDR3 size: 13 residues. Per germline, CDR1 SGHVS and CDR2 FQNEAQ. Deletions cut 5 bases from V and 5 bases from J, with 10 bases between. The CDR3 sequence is CASSPGGRNTIYF. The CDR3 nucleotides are TGTGCCAGCAGCCCGGGGGGGCGAAACACCATATATTTT.